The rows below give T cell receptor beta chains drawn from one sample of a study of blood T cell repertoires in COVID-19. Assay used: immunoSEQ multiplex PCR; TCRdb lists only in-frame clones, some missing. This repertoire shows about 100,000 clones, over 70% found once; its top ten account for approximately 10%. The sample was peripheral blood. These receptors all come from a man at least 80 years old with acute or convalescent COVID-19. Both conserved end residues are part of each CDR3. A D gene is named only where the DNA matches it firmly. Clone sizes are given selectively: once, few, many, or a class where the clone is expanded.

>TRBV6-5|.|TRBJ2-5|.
TGTGCCAGCAAAAAATGGACAGTCCAAGAGACCCAGTACTTC
CASKKWTVQETQYF
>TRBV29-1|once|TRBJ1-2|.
TGCAGCGTTGACAGGGGAAGAGGCTACACCTTC
CSVDRGRGYTF
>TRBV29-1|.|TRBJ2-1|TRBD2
TGCAGCGGCTCGACTAGCGGGGGGGGGAATGAGCAGTTCTTC
CSGSTSGGGNEQFF
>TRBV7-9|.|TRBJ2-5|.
TGTGCCAGCAGCTTAGACGCTCGGGAGACCCAGTACTTC
CASSLDARETQYF
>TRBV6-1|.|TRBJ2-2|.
TGTGCCAGCAGTGAGCCGAAGGACAGGCCTTACCGCGGGGCCGGGGAGCTGTTTTTT
CASSEPKDRPYRGAGELFF
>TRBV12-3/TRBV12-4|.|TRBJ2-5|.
TGTGCCAGCAGTTCCCAGGCCAGGGGGACCCAGTACTTC
CASSSQARGTQYF
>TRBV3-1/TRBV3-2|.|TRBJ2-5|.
TGTGCCAGCAGCCAAGGACGACTCGAGACCCAGTACTTC
CASSQGRLETQYF
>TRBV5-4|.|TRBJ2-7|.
TGTGCCAGCAGCAAAGAGACTTCCGAGCAGTACTTC
CASSKETSEQYF
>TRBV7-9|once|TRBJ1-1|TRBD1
TGTGCCAGCAGCCTACCGGGACAGGGGGCAGTCGAAGCTTTCTTT
CASSLPGQGAVEAFF
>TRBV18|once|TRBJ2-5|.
TGTGCCAGCTCCCTGTACCAAGAGACCCAGTACTTC
CASSLYQETQYF
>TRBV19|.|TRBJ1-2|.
TGTGCCAGTAGCGCATCCGGGAGTAGAAGTGGCTACACCTTC
CASSASGSRSGYTF
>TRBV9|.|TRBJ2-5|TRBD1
TGTGCCAGCAGCACTGGACCGGGACAGGGATTCGAAGAGACCCAGTACTTC
CASSTGPGQGFEETQYF
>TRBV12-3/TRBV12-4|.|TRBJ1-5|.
TGTGCCAGCAGTTCTAACGGCAATCAGCCCCAGCATTTT
CASSSNGNQPQHF
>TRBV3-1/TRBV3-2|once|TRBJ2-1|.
TGTGCCAGCAGCCATTTAGGACAGCTCGATGAGCAGTTCTTC
CASSHLGQLDEQFF
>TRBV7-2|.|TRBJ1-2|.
TGTGCCAGCAGCTTACTACAGGGCAGTGAGCGTTACACCTTC
CASSLLQGSERYTF
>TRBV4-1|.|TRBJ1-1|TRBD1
TGCGCCAGCAGCCAAGATCAGGGGGTCTTTAATGAAGCTTTCTTT
CASSQDQGVFNEAFF
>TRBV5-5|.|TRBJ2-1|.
TGTGCCAGCAGCTTCCCCGTCCAGGGCAATGAGCAGTTCTTC
CASSFPVQGNEQFF
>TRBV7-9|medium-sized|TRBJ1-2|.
TGTGCCAGCAGCCTTCAAGGGGCAGGGCCTTCGGGTGGCTACACCTTC
CASSLQGAGPSGGYTF
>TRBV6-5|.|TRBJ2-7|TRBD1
TGTGCCAGCGCAACGGGACAGGGGGCCTACGAGCAGTACTTC
CASATGQGAYEQYF
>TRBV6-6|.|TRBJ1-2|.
TGTGCCAGCAGTTACTCCCAGGAATATAACTATGGCTACACCTTC
CASSYSQEYNYGYTF
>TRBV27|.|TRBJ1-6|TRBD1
TGTGCCAGCAGTTTGACAGGGGCTTCACCCCTCCACTTT
CASSLTGASPLHF
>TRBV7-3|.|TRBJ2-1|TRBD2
TGTGCCAGCAGCCCAACCAGCGGGGGGTACAATGAGCAGTTCTTC
CASSPTSGGYNEQFF
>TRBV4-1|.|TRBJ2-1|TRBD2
TGCGCCAGCAGCCAAGAGGCGGGGCGGGAGTTCAATGAGCAGTTCTTC
CASSQEAGREFNEQFF
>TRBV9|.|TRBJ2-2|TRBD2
TGTGCCAGCAGCCACAGGGTAGCGGGGGGAATAAACACCGGGGAGCTGTTTTTT
CASSHRVAGGINTGELFF
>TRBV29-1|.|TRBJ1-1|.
TGCAGCGTTGTCAGGGAAGACACTGAAGCTTTCTTT
CSVVREDTEAFF
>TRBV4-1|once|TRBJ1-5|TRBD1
TGCGCCAGCAGCCAAGACGAGGCCTTTACAGGGGGAAATCAGCCCCAGCATTTT
CASSQDEAFTGGNQPQHF
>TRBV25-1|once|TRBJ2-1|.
TGTGCCAGCAGTGCGCCCGGGAGCTCCTACAATGAGCAGTTCTTC
CASSAPGSSYNEQFF
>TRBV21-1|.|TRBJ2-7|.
TGTGCCAGCATCCACCCCGGGACAGGGTACGAGCAGTACTTC
CASIHPGTGYEQYF
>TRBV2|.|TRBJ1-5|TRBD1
TGTGCCAGCAGTGGGGGCAGGGGGAGCAATCAGCCCCAGCATTTT
CASSGGRGSNQPQHF
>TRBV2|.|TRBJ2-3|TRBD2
TGTGCCAGCAGTACTCGGACTAGCCCAAGCACAGATACGCAGTATTTT
CASSTRTSPSTDTQYF
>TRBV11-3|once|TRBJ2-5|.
TGTGCCAGCAGCTTAGATACAGGGGAGACCCAGTACTTC
CASSLDTGETQYF
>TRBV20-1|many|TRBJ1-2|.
TGCAGTGCTCTAGTGGCAAACACCTTC
CSALVANTF
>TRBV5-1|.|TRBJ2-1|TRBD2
TGCGCCAGCAGCACGAGTAGCGGGAGGGATGAGCAGTTCTTC
CASSTSSGRDEQFF
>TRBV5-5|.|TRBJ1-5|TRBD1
TGTGCCAGCAGCTTGACAGGGGTGGGCAATCAGCCCCAGCATTTT
CASSLTGVGNQPQHF
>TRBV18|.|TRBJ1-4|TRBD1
TGTGCCAGCTCACTTATGGCCGGGACAGGGAATGAAAAACTGTTTTTT
CASSLMAGTGNEKLFF
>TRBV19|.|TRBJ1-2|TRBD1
TGTGCCAGTAGTCCAAGGACAGGGGCTAACTATGGCTACACCTTC
CASSPRTGANYGYTF
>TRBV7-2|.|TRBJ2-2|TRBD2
TGTGCCAGCAGCCCGGGACTACCAACCGGGGAGCTGTTTTTT
CASSPGLPTGELFF
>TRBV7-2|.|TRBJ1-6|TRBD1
TGTGCCAGCAGCTTAAGGACAGGGGTTCGATCACCCCTCCACTTT
CASSLRTGVRSPLHF
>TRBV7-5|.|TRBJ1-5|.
TGTGTCAGAAGCTCAGGGACAGTTAGCAATCAGCCCCAGCATTTT
CVRSSGTVSNQPQHF
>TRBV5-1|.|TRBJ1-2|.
TGCGCCAGCAGCTTGGATAATCTCTATGGCTACACCTTC
CASSLDNLYGYTF
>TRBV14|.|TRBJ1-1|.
TGTGCCAGCAGCCAAGATGGGGAGGACCCGGGGGACGCTGAAGCTTTCTTT
CASSQDGEDPGDAEAFF
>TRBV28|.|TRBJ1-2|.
TGTGCCAGCAGTTTATCACAGGGTGGTGGCTACACCTTC
CASSLSQGGGYTF
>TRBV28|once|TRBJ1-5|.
TGTGCCAGCAGTTTGGGGGGTGGCCTTTGGGCCCAGCATTTT
CASSLGGGLWAQHF
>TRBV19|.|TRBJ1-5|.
TGTGCCAGTAGTATGAGGGCAGGGGACAATCAGCCCCAGCATTTT
CASSMRAGDNQPQHF
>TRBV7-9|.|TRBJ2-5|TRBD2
TGTGCCAGCAGCTTCAGCGGGGAAGAGACCCAGTACTTC
CASSFSGEETQYF
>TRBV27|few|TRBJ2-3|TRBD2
TGTGCCAGCAGTAAGGATTTCGCGGGGGGGCCGACAGATACGCAGTATTTT
CASSKDFAGGPTDTQYF
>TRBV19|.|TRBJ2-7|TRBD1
TGTGCCAGTAGCACACTCAGGGGGCGTGAGCAGTACTTC
CASSTLRGREQYF
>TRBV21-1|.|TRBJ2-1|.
TGTGCCAGCAGCCTAGGGTCAGGGAATGAGCAGTTCTTC
CASSLGSGNEQFF
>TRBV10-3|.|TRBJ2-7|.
TGTGCCATCAACAAAGGGCAGGGCCTAGAGGTCGAGCAGTACTTC
CAINKGQGLEVEQYF
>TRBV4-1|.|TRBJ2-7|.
TGCGCCAGCAGCAGCTTAACAGGATATTCCTACGAGCAGTACTTC
CASSSLTGYSYEQYF
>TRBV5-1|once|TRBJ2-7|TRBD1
TGCGCCAGCAGCTCGACAGGGCCCCACGAGCAGTACTTC
CASSSTGPHEQYF
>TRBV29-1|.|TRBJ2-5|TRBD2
TGCAGCGTACGACTAGCGGGCCTCCAAGAGACCCAGTACTTC
CSVRLAGLQETQYF
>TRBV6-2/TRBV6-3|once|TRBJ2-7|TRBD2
TGTGCCAGCAGCGATCCCGGAGCGGGAGGGCCTAAGGAGCAGTACTTC
CASSDPGAGGPKEQYF